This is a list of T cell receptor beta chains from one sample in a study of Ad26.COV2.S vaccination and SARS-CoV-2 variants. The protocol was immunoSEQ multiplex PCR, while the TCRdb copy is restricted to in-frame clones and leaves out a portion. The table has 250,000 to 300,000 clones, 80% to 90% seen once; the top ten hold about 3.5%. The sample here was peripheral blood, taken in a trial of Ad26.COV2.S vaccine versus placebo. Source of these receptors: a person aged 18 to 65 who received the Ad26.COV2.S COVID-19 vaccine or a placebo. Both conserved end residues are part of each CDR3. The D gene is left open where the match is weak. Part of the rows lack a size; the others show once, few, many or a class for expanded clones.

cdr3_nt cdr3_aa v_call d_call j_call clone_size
TGTGCCTGGAGTAAGGCCTACGAGCAGTACTTC CAWSKAYEQYF TRBV30 . TRBJ2-7 few
TGTGCCAGCAGTGAGCGTAATAGCCTCAGGGCATTCTACGAGCAGTACTTC CASSERNSLRAFYEQYF TRBV6-4 . TRBJ2-7 .
TGTGCCAGCAGCCCTGACGCATGGAACACTGAAGCTTTCTTT CASSPDAWNTEAFF TRBV11-1 . TRBJ1-1 .
TGTGCCAGTAGTATTAGTGTGGGGTGGCCAGGATCTAAAAACATTCAGTACTTC CASSISVGWPGSKNIQYF TRBV19 . TRBJ2-4 .
TGTGCCTGGAGTCCGGAGAACACTGAAGCTTTCTTT CAWSPENTEAFF TRBV30 . TRBJ1-1 once
TGTGCCAGCACTGACCGGGGGTCGGCGACAGAGACCCAGTACTTC CASTDRGSATETQYF TRBV2 . TRBJ2-5 .
TGTGCCAGCAGCGTACGGACTAGCGGTACTAGCACAGATACGCAGTATTTT CASSVRTSGTSTDTQYF TRBV9 TRBD2 TRBJ2-3 .
TGTGCCACCAGCAGAGATGGGGGCGCCTTTTCTCAGACCCAGTACTTC CATSRDGGAFSQTQYF TRBV15 . TRBJ2-5 .
TGTGCCAGCAGCGGACAGGCGGTGGAGACCCAGTACTTC CASSGQAVETQYF TRBV7-2 TRBD1 TRBJ2-5 .
TGTGCCAGCAGCACGAGACAGACGAACACTGAAGCTTTCTTT CASSTRQTNTEAFF TRBV6-5 . TRBJ1-1 few
TGTGCCAGTATCAGGGGGTCAGGAAACACCATATATTTT CASIRGSGNTIYF TRBV2 TRBD1 TRBJ1-3 .
TGTGCCACCAGTGGGGGGGCCTATCAGCCCCAGCATTTT CATSGGAYQPQHF TRBV24-1 . TRBJ1-5 .
TGTGCCAGCAGCCGGGGGGGTTGGGGCTACACCTTC CASSRGGWGYTF TRBV7-8 . TRBJ1-2 .
TGTGCCAGCAGCCTAGGACAGGGGGGGGATCAGCCCCAGCATTTT CASSLGQGGDQPQHF TRBV6-1 TRBD1 TRBJ1-5 .
TGTGCCAGCAGTCCGCGACGGATTAGCAATCAGCCCCAGCATTTT CASSPRRISNQPQHF TRBV5-6 . TRBJ1-5 .
TGTGCCAGCAGCCTATCGGGAAGGGACTATGGCTACACCTTC CASSLSGRDYGYTF TRBV11-2 . TRBJ1-2 once
TGTGCCAGCAGTTTAATTGGGGTTCGGGAAAAACTGTTTTTT CASSLIGVREKLFF TRBV28 . TRBJ1-4 once
TGTGCCAGCAGTTACGCCGCGATTACCCCCACGCAGTATTTT CASSYAAITPTQYF TRBV6-2/TRBV6-3 . TRBJ2-3 .
TGTGCCAGCAGCTTGTCTAGGACTAGCGGGATGAGCAAAGAGACCCAGTACTTC CASSLSRTSGMSKETQYF TRBV5-5 TRBD2 TRBJ2-5 .
TGTGCCAGCAGCCAAGGTAGTAGCGGGGACGTTGAGCAGTTCTTC CASSQGSSGDVEQFF TRBV4-2 TRBD2 TRBJ2-1 .
TGCGCCAGCAGCGCGGGACTTTTCTCCCCGAACACTGAAGCTTTCTTT CASSAGLFSPNTEAFF TRBV5-1 . TRBJ1-1 .
TGTGCCAGCAGTGAAGCGCGGACAGGAGCTGCGTACGAGCAGTACTTC CASSEARTGAAYEQYF TRBV6-1 TRBD1 TRBJ2-7 .
TGTGCCAGCAGCTTAGGGACTGGGGGCTACACCTTC CASSLGTGGYTF TRBV7-8 . TRBJ1-2 .